These 31 T cell receptor beta chains were all obtained from the same sample, sequenced in a study of T-cell reconstitution after alpha-beta-depleted transplantation in children. TCRbeta library preparation incorporated unique molecular identifiers. In TCRdb, the PCR reads were re-called with MiXCR into one record per CDR3 protein. The table has 600,000 to 800,000 distinct CDR3 sequences, roughly 13% seen once. Sequences were derived from PBMCs, sampled before TCRalphabeta/CD19-depleted stem cell transplant. These receptors all stem from a girl aged 2-10 years with congenital amegakaryocytic thrombocytopenia, due to receive a stem cell transplant.

This clonotype was observed at least ten times. The rearrangement uses TRBV7-8 and TRBJ2-2; tentatively, D is TRBD2 (6 bases). V dropped 5 bases and J dropped 7 bases, with 20 bases sitting between them. Germline CDR1 is SGHVS and CDR2 is FQNEAQ. This CDR3 is 16 amino acids long. The CDR3 loop reads CASSPSQASVGGELFF. The CDR3 nucleotides read TGTGCCAGCAGCCCAAGCCAGGCTAGCGTGGGCGGGGAGCTGTTTTTT.

As concerns this clonotype: A clone one base away is much larger, so this may be a read error. V gene TRBV5-1 combines with J gene TRBJ2-1, with TRBD2 matching 9 bases. Germline V gene lookup returns CDR1 SGHRS and CDR2 YFSETQ. The CDR3 totals 16 residues. Here the CDR3 reads CASSALAGSSYNELFF. The CDR3 region has the DNA TGCGCCAGCAGCGCCCTAGCGGGGAGCTCCTACAATGAGCTGTTCTTC.

The table lists this clonotype with many counts. V usage is TRBV27 and J usage is TRBJ1-1; the D gene is possibly TRBD1 (6 bases). V gave up 6 bases and J gave up 7 bases, with 15 bases separating them. Germline CDR1 reads MNHEY; CDR2 reads SMNVEV (reference sequence). The CDR3 covers 13 residues. CDR3 bases: TGTGCCAGCAGCCAGACCGGGACAAATGAAGCTTTCTTT. Amino acids: CASSQTGTNEAFF.

This clonotype was seen a handful of times. The gene calls are TRBV5-1 and TRBJ2-5; 8 bases line up with TRBD1. Germline CDR1 is SGHRS and CDR2 is YFSETQ. V lost 4 bases, J lost 5 bases, and 10 bases stayed unmatched. The CDR3 is 15 amino acids. This CDR3 reads CASSLGQGSGETQYF. The CDR3 bases are TGCGCCAGCAGCCTCGGACAGGGTAGTGGTGAGACCCAGTACTTC.

In its sample, this clonotype was seen a few times. This sequence joins TRBV27 and TRBJ2-7; D possibly corresponds to TRBD1 (6 bases). In germline, CDR1 is MNHEY, CDR2 SMNVEV (reference sequence). V lost 8 bases and J 2 bases, leaving 16 bases between the germline ends. The CDR3 sequence is 14 residues long. The CDR3 sequence is CASGSGTKPYEQYF. CDR3 DNA sequence: TGTGCCAGCGGATCCGGGACAAAGCCCTACGAGCAGTACTTC.

This clonotype was found a few times. The chain uses TRBV4-2 and TRBJ2-3; 8 nucleotides align to TRBD2. CDR1 is LGHNA and CDR2 is YNFKEQ in the germline V gene. There are 16 residues in the CDR3. Germline trimming cut 0 bases from V and 4 bases from J; bases unmatched to any gene: 6. The CDR3 DNA reads as TGTGCCAGCAGCCAAGAACGGGAGGGCCGTGCAGATACGCAGTATTTT. This translates into CASSQEREGRADTQYF.

Many counts were recorded for this clonotype. The CDR3 reads CSAKRTANEKLFF. The CDR3, as DNA: TGCAGTGCAAAGAGGACAGCTAATGAAAAACTGTTTTTT. The gene calls are TRBV20-1 and TRBJ1-4, with TRBD1 as a possible D gene (6 bases). Trimming left V 6 bases short and J 3 bases short, with 11 bases between. The CDR3 has 13 residues. Germline V gene sequence: CDR1 DFQATT, CDR2 SNEGSKA (reference sequence).

The chain recombines TRBV30 with TRBJ2-7; D gene unclear. V was pared by 2 bases and J by 2 bases, with 10 bases between. This CDR3 region has 13 residues. Germline V lookup: CDR1 GTSNPN, CDR2 SVGIG (reference sequence). The CDR3 region is CAWSRTETYEQYF. CDR3 bases: TGTGCCTGGAGTCGAACAGAGACCTACGAGCAGTACTTC.

This clonotype was seen many times. The chain links TRBV20-1 to TRBJ2-1; maybe TRBD2 (6 bases). Trimming removed 3 bases from V and 3 bases from J, with 9 bases in between. This CDR3 spans 13 amino acids. Germline CDR1 reads DFQATT; CDR2 reads SNEGSKA (reference sequence). The CDR3, as DNA: TGCAGTGCTAGTGAGCGGGTCTACAATGAGCAGTTCTTC. It is translated as CSASERVYNEQFF.

This rearrangement joins TRBV20-1 to TRBJ1-1; a weak D match, TRBD1 (6 bases). Germline CDR1 reads DFQATT; CDR2 reads SNEGSKA (reference sequence). Trimming took off 2 bases at V and 2 bases at J, with 12 bases between the two ends. The CDR3 extends over 14 amino acids. CDR3 protein: CSARTGQLNTEAFF. The DNA of the CDR3 is TGCAGTGCTAGAACCGGACAGCTAAACACTGAAGCTTTCTTT.

This clonotype was counted between two and nine times. CDR3: CASSPVRVLAGDSDEQFF. In nucleotides, the CDR3 is TGTGCCAGCTCACCGGTTAGGGTACTAGCGGGAGATTCCGATGAGCAGTTCTTC. The J gene is TRBJ2-1, the V gene TRBV18; TRBD2 aligns across 11 bases. The CDR3 sequence is 18 residues long. Germline V CDR1 and CDR2: KGHSH, LQKENI. Losses at the gene ends were 3 bases for V and 8 bases for J; bases not matched to a gene: 15.

There are a few counts of this clonotype. The chain has TRBV7-6 and TRBJ2-3; maybe TRBD2 (6 bases). Between the trimmed V and J ends, which lost 2 bases and 4 bases, there was a span of 16 bases. The CDR3 covers 16 residues. Germline V gene sequence: CDR1 SGHVS, CDR2 FNYEAQ. Here the CDR3 DNA reads TGTGCCAGCAGCTTAAGCCGCCGCGGGGTTTCAGATACGCAGTATTTT. It yields the protein CASSLSRRGVSDTQYF. The full variable domain, its missing parts supplied by reference TRBV7-6 and TRBJ2-3, is GAGVSQSPRYKVTKRGQDVALRCDPISGHVSLYWYRQALGQGPEFLTYFNYEAQQDKSGLPNDRFSAERPEGSISTLTIQRTEQRDSAMYRCASSLSRRGVSDTQYFGPGTRLTVL.

This clonotype has just a few counts. The chain combines TRBV5-1 with TRBJ2-7; 10 bases match TRBD2. Germline CDR1 is SGHRS and CDR2 is YFSETQ. With V trimmed by 0 bases and J by 2 bases, 2 bases remained unmatched. There are 15 residues in the CDR3. CDR3 region: CASSLAGTSAYEQYF. CDR3 in DNA: TGCGCCAGCAGCTTGGCCGGGACTAGCGCCTACGAGCAGTACTTC.

This clonotype was detected ten times or more. The rearrangement joins TRBV9 to TRBJ2-7; 13 nucleotides align to TRBD2. J was trimmed by 3 bases and V by 4 bases; bases with no gene match: 19. The CDR3 contains 20 residues. Germline values: CDR1 SGDLS, CDR2 YYNGEE. This CDR3 is CASSPSGTGLTSGRGYEQYF. CDR3 bases: TGTGCCAGCAGCCCCTCCGGGACAGGGCTAACTAGCGGGAGGGGCTACGAGCAGTACTTC.

This clonotype was picked up a small number of times. The chain joins TRBV3-1 to TRBJ2-3, with D uncertain. CDR3 size: 11 residues. Per the germline V gene, CDR1 is LGHDT and CDR2 is YNNKEL (reference sequence). The V end lost 8 bases, the J end lost 6 bases, and 9 bases lay between the germline ends. DNA for the CDR3: TGTGCCAGCGTACTTGGGGATACGCAGTATTTT. Protein product: CASVLGDTQYF.

This clonotype was observed at least ten times. The chain joins TRBV20-1 to TRBJ2-1; unclear D gene. Germline lookup yields CDR1 DFQATT and CDR2 SNEGSKA (reference sequence). Trimming removed 2 bases at V and 6 bases at J, with 8 bases between. The length of the CDR3 is 12 residues. The DNA of the CDR3 is TGCAGTGCTAGACTCAGAATCAATGAGCAGTTCTTC. It specifies CSARLRINEQFF.

The chain employs TRBV14 and TRBJ2-7; possible D gene TRBD2, 6 bases. The germline gives CDR1 SGHDN, CDR2 FVKESK. The CDR3 has 12 residues. Trimming stripped 3 bases from V and 11 bases from J, with 14 bases between. Here the CDR3 reads CASSQNTGLKYF. The CDR3 region has the DNA TGTGCCAGCAGCCAGAATACGGGACTTAAGTACTTC.

This clonotype was detected many times. J is TRBJ1-2 and V is TRBV29-1; D is uncertain. This CDR3 comprises 12 residues. The ends were cut back, 0 bases at V and 3 bases at J, with 5 bases in the middle. Germline lookup yields CDR1 SQVTM and CDR2 ANQGSEA. This CDR3 reads CSVEDLYYGYTF. CDR3 sequence (DNA): TGCAGCGTTGAAGATCTCTACTATGGCTACACCTTC.

Turning to this clonotype: A much larger clone lies one base from this, so it may be a read error. V usage is TRBV5-6 and J usage is TRBJ2-7; the match to TRBD1 covers 8 bases. CDR3 length: 16 amino acids. Germline lookup yields CDR1 SGHDT and CDR2 YYEEEE. The CDR3: CASSLLGGQEKYERYF. CDR3 DNA sequence: TGTGCCAGCAGCTTATTAGGGGGACAGGAGAAATACGAGCGGTACTTC.

This clonotype has just a few counts. This chain connects TRBV28 to TRBJ2-7; 8 positions agree with TRBD1. The germline V gene has CDR1 MDHEN and CDR2 SYDVKM. The trim removed 8 bases at V and 3 bases at J, leaving 9 bases unmatched. CDR3 length: 14 residues. The CDR3 region is CASLRQGQGYEQYF. In nucleotides, the CDR3 is TGTGCCAGCTTAAGACAGGGGCAAGGCTACGAGCAGTACTTC.

This clonotype was detected ten times or more. The rearrangement links TRBV20-1 to TRBJ2-5, with D possibly TRBD2 on 6 matching bases. Germline V CDR1 and CDR2: DFQATT, SNEGSKA (reference sequence). CDR3 length: 14 residues. V was cut by 0 bases and J by 5 bases, with 13 bases left in between. CDR3 amino acids: CSARDGGTGETQYF. The CDR3, as DNA: TGCAGTGCTAGAGATGGAGGGACGGGGGAGACCCAGTACTTC.

There are many counts of this clonotype. The chain's CDR3 is CASSLTGKQFF. CDR3 in DNA: TGTGCCAGCAGTTTAACCGGCAAGCAGTTCTTC. This chain joins TRBV12-3 or TRBV12-4 and TRBJ2-1; D unresolved. Trimming removed 2 bases at V and 11 bases at J, with 7 bases between. CDR3 length equals 11 residues.

The chain recombines TRBV5-5 with TRBJ1-4, with D uncertain. The CDR3 covers 17 residues. Germline lookup yields CDR1 SGHKS and CDR2 YYEKEE (reference sequence). Trimming took off 5 bases at V and 8 bases at J, with 25 bases between the two ends. The DNA for the CDR3 is TGTGCCAGCAGTTCCAAAGGCGGTTGGGATCCGGCGGAAAAACTGTTTTTT. It yields the protein CASSSKGGWDPAEKLFF.

There are many counts of this clonotype. The chain carries TRBV20-1 and TRBJ2-1; D is ambiguous. The CDR3 sequence is 11 residues long. Germline CDR1 DFQATT, CDR2 SNEGSKA (reference sequence). V was trimmed by 6 bases and J by 10 bases, leaving 13 bases between them. CDR3 residues: CSASGPPEQFF. In DNA form, the CDR3 reads TGCAGTGCAAGTGGACCCCCCGAGCAGTTCTTC.

This clonotype came up many times. The chain employs TRBV6-8 and TRBJ2-3, with D perhaps matching TRBD2 (7 bases). Germline V lookup: CDR1 MNHGY, CDR2 SAAAGT. V lost 8 bases, J lost 5 bases, and 23 bases lay in between. The CDR3 has 16 amino acids. DNA of the CDR3: TGTGCCAGCTTTGCGAGTGCGGGAGTCAGGGGAGATACGCAGTATTTT. This sequence encodes CASFASAGVRGDTQYF.

This chain uses TRBV20-1 with TRBJ1-3; 8 bases align to TRBD1. The junction had 6 bases not matched to a gene; V was cut back by 0 bases and J by 2 bases. The CDR3 is 16 amino acids. The germline V gene encodes CDR1 DFQATT and CDR2 SNEGSKA (reference sequence). CDR3 nucleotide sequence: TGCAGTGCTAGAGATCTAAAGGACAGGGCTGGAAACACCATATATTTT. Its protein product is CSARDLKDRAGNTIYF.

In this sample, this clonotype turned up many times. The chain employs TRBV24-1 and TRBJ2-1; D is tentatively TRBD1 or TRBD2 (5 bases each). Trimming pared 4 bases from V and 9 bases from J, leaving 12 bases between. Germline loops: CDR1 KGHDR, CDR2 SFDVKD. This CDR3 has 13 amino acids. The CDR3 nucleotides are TGTGCCACCAGTGACCCTCGGGGCAGTGAGCAGTTCTTC. Amino acid sequence: CATSDPRGSEQFF.

This chain uses TRBV3-1 with TRBJ2-1; D is undetermined. The CDR3 extends over 13 amino acids. CDR1 LGHDT and CDR2 YNNKEL come from the germline V gene (reference sequence). Trimming left V 11 bases short and J 6 bases short, with 17 bases between. The CDR3 DNA sequence: TGTGCCCGCCGTGTTGGGCGGAGCAATGAGCAGTTCTTC. Its protein product is CARRVGRSNEQFF.

This clonotype was picked up a small number of times. J is TRBJ2-7 and V is TRBV5-6; 8 positions match TRBD1. CDR3 length equals 15 residues. V lost 4 bases, J lost 4 bases, and 10 bases stayed unmatched. From germline, CDR1 is SGHDT and CDR2 YYEEEE. The CDR3 protein is CASSPVRTGLYEQYF. The CDR3 nucleotides read TGTGCCAGCAGCCCCGTGAGGACAGGGTTGTACGAGCAGTACTTC. Drawing the rest from reference TRBV5-6 and TRBJ2-7, the complete variable domain is DAGVTQSPTHLIKTRGQQVTLRCSPKSGHDTVSWYQQALGQGPQFIFQYYEEEERQRGNFPDRFSGHQFPNYSSELNVNALLLGDSALYLCASSPVRTGLYEQYFGPGTRLTVT.

This clonotype was seen a few times. The chain joins TRBV6-5 to TRBJ2-5, with 9 bases aligning to TRBD1. V lost 0 bases to trimming and J lost 5 bases; unmatched junction nucleotides: 10. The CDR3 is made up of 17 amino acids. CDR1 and CDR2 from the germline V gene are MNHEY and SVGAGI. The DNA of the CDR3 is TGTGCCAGCAGTTACTCGATCCCAGACAGGGGGGGGGAGACCCAGTACTTC. Its protein product is CASSYSIPDRGGETQYF.

This clonotype was recorded many times. The genes are TRBV10-2 and TRBJ2-7, with 10 positions matching TRBD2. CDR3 length: 14 amino acids. V was pared by 6 bases and J by 3 bases, with 5 bases of the junction left unmatched. The V gene's germline CDR1 is WSHSY and CDR2 SAAADI. CDR3 sequence reads: CASSGTSGNYEQYF. The CDR3 nucleotides read TGCGCCAGCAGCGGCACTAGCGGGAACTACGAGCAGTACTTC.